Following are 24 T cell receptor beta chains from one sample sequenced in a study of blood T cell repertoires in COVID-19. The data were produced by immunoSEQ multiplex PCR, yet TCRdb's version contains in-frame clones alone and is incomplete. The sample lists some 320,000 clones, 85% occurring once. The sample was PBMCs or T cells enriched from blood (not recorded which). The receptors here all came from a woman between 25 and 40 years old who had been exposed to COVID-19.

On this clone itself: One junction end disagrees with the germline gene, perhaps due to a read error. DNA of the CDR3: TGTGCCAGCAGATTGGGGACTAGTGCCGGGGAGCTGTTTTTT. It codes for CASRLGTSAGELFF. The chain recombines TRBV5-6 with TRBJ2-2; 8 nucleotides align to TRBD2. Germline values: CDR1 SGHDT, CDR2 YYEEEE. CDR3 length: 14 residues.

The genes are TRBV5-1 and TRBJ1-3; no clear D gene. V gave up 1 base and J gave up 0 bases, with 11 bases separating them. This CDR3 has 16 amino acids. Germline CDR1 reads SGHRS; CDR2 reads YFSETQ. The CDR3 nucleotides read TGCGCCAGCAGCTTGTTGAACAGTCGCTCTGGAAACACCATATATTTT. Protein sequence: CASSLLNSRSGNTIYF.

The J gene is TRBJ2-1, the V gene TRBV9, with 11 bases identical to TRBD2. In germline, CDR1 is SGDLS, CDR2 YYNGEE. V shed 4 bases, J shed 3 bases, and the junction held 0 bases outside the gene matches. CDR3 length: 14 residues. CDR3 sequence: CASSLAGGYNEQFF. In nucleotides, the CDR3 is TGTGCCAGCAGCCTAGCGGGGGGCTACAATGAGCAGTTCTTC.

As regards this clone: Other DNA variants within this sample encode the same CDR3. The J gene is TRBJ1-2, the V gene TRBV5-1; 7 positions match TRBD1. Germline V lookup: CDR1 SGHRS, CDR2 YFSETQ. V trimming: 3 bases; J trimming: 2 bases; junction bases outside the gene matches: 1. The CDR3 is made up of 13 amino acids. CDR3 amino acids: CASSSTGNYGYTF. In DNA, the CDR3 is TGCGCCAGCAGCTCGACAGGGAACTATGGCTACACCTTC. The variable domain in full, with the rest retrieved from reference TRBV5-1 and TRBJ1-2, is KAGVTQTPRYLIKTRGQQVTLSCSPISGHRSVSWYQQTPGQGLQFLFEYFSETQRNKGNFPGRFSGRQFSNSRSEMNVSTLELGDSALYLCASSSTGNYGYTFGSGTRLTVV.

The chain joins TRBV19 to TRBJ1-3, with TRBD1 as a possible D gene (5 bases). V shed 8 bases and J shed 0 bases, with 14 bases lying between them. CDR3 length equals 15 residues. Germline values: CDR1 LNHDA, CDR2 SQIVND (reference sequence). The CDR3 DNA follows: TGTGCCAGTCGAACGACAGCGAGCTCTGGAAACACCATATATTTT. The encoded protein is CASRTTASSGNTIYF.

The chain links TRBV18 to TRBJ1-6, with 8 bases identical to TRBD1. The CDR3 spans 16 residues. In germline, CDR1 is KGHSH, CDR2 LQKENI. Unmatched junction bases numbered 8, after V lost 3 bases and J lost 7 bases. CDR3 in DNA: TGTGCCAGCTCACCTACCTCGGACAGGGTAAATTCACCCCTCCACTTT. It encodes CASSPTSDRVNSPLHF. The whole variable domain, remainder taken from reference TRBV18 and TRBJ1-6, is NAGVMQNPRHLVRRRGQEARLRCSPMKGHSHVYWYRQLPEEGLKFMVYLQKENIIDESGMPKERFSAEFPKEGPSILRIQQVVRGDSAAYFCASSPTSDRVNSPLHFGNGTRLTVT.

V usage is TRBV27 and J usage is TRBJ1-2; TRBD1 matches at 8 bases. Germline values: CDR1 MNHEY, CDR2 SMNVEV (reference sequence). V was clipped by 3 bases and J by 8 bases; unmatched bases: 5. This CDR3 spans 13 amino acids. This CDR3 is CASSFSRGQGYTF. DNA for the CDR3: TGTGCCAGCAGTTTTAGCAGGGGGCAAGGCTACACCTTC.

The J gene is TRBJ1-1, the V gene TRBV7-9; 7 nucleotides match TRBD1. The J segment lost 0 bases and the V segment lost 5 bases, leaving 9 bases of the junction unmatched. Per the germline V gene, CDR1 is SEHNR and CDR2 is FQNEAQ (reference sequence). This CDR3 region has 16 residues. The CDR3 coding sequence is TGTGCCAGCAGCCGTAGGACAGGCGCGATGAACACTGAAGCTTTCTTT. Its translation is CASSRRTGAMNTEAFF.

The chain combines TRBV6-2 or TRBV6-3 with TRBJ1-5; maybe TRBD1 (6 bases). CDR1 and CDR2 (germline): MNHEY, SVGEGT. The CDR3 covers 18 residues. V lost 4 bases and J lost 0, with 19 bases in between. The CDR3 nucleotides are TGTGCCAGCAGTTTCAGGGACGTGGACAGAGATAGCAATCAGCCCCAGCATTTT. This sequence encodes CASSFRDVDRDSNQPQHF.

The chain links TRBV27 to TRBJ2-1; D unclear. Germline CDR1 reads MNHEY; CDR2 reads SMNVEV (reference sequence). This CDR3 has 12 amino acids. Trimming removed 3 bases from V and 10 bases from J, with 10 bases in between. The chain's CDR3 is CASSFPSEEQFF. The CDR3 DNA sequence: TGTGCCAGCAGTTTCCCCTCGGAGGAGCAGTTCTTC.

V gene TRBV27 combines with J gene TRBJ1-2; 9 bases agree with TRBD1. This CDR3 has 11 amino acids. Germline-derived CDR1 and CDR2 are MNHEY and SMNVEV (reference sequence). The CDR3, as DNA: TGTGCTAGCGCGGGACAGGGAGGCTACACCTTC. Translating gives CASAGQGGYTF.

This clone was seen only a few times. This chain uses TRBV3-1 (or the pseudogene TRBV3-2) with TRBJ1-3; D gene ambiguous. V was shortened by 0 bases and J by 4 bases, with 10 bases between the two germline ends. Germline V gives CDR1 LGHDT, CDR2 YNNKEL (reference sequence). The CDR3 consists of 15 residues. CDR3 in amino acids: CASSQDAVAGNTIYF. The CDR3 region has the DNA TGTGCCAGCAGCCAAGATGCAGTGGCCGGAAACACCATATATTTT.

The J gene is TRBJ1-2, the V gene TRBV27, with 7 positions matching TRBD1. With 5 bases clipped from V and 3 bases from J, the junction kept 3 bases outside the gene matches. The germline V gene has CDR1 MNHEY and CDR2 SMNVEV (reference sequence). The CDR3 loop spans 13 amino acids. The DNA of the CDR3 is TGTGCCAGCAGTCTTGACAGGGACTATGGCTACACCTTC. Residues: CASSLDRDYGYTF.

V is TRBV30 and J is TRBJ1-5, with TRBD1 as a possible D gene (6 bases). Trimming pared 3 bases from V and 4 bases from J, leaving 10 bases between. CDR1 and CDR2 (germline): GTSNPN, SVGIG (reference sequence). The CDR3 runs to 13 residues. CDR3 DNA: TGTGCCTGGAGCACAGGGAGAAATCAGCCCCAGCATTTT. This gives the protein CAWSTGRNQPQHF.

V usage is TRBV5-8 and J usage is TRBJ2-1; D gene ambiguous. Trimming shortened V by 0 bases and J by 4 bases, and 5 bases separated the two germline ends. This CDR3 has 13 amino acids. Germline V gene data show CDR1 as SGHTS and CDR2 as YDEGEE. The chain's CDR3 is CASSLDKYNEQFF. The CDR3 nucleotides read TGTGCCAGCAGCTTGGACAAGTACAATGAGCAGTTCTTC.

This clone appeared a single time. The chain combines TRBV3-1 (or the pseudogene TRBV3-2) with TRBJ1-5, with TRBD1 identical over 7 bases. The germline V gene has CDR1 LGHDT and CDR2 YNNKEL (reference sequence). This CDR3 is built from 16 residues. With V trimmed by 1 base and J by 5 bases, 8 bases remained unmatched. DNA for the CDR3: TGTGCCAGCAGCCAAGGTTTCCGGGACAGCCATCAGCCCCAGCATTTT. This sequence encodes CASSQGFRDSHQPQHF.

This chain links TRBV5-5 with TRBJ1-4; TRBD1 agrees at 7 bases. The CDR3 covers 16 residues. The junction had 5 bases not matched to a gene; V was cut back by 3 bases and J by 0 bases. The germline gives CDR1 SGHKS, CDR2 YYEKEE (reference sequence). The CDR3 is CASSSYRGPTNEKLFF. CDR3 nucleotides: TGTGCCAGCAGCTCGTACAGGGGACCAACTAATGAAAAACTGTTTTTT.

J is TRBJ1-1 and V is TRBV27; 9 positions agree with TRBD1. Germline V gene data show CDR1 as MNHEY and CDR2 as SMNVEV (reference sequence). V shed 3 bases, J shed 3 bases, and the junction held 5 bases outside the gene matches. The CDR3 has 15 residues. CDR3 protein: CASSFTGGGDTEAFF. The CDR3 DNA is TGTGCCAGCAGTTTCACAGGGGGCGGAGACACTGAAGCTTTCTTT.

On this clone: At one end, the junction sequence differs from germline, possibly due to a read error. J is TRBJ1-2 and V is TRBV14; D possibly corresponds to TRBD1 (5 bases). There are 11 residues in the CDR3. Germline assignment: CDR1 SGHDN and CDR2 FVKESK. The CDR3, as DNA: TGTGCCAGCAGCCATGCAGGGTTGGAGTTCTTC. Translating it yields CASSHAGLEFF.

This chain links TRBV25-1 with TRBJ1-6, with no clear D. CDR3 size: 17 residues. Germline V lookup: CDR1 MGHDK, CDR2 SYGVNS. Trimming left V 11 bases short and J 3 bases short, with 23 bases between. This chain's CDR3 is CARPWEDFSHYNSPLHF. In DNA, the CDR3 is TGTGCCCGCCCATGGGAGGACTTCAGCCACTATAATTCACCCCTCCACTTT.

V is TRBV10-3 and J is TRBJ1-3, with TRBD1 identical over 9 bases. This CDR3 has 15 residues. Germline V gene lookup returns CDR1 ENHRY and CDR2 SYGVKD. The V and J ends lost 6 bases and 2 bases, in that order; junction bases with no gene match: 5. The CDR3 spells CAISDRGFTGNTIYF. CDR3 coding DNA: TGTGCCATCAGCGACAGGGGGTTCACTGGAAACACCATATATTTT.

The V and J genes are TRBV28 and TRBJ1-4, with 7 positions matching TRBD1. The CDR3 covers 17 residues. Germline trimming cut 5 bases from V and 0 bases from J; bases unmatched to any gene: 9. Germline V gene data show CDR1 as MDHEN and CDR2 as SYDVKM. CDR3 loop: CASSRDRSSATNEKLFF. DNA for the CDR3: TGTGCCAGCAGTCGGGACAGATCAAGTGCAACTAATGAAAAACTGTTTTTT. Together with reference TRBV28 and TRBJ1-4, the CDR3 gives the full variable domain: DVKVTQSSRYLVKRTGEKVFLECVQDMDHENMFWYRQDPGLGLRLIYFSYDVKMKEKGDIPEGYSVSREKKERFSLILESASTNQTSMYLCASSRDRSSATNEKLFFGSGTQLSVL.

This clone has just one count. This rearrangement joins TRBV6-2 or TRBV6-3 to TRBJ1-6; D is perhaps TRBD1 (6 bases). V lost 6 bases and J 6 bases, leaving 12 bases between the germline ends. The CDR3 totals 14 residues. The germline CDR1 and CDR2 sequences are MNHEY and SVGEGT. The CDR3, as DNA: TGTGCCAGCAGCTCTCGACAGGTTAATTCACCCCTCCACTTT. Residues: CASSSRQVNSPLHF.

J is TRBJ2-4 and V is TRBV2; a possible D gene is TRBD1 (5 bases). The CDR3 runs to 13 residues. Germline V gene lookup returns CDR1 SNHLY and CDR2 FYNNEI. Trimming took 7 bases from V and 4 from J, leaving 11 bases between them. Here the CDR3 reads CASMVGQKNIQYF. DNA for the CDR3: TGTGCCAGCATGGTGGGGCAAAAAAACATTCAGTACTTC.